This entry lists 25 T cell receptor beta chains sequenced from one sample in a study of identical twins. Using its own MiXCR run on the 5' RACE reads, TCRdb lists one record per CDR3 protein. Here the sample spans a few hundred thousand distinct CDR3 sequences, 10% to 13% being singletons. The sample taken for sequencing was memory T cells sorted from blood. The receptors were gathered from a man aged 50-59 years in good health.

The chain recombines TRBV7-9 with TRBJ2-1; a possible D gene is TRBD2 (6 bases). Germline V CDR1 and CDR2: SEHNR, FQNEAQ (reference sequence). Trimming left V 5 bases short and J 10 bases short, with 18 bases between. The CDR3 consists of 14 residues. Written as DNA, the CDR3 is TGTGCCAGCAGCCAACAGGACTACCTAAGCGAGCAGTTCTTC. The encoded protein is CASSQQDYLSEQFF.

The genes are TRBV20-1 and TRBJ2-4; 7 bases fit TRBD2. Germline loops: CDR1 DFQATT, CDR2 SNEGSKA (reference sequence). V lost 4 bases, J lost 2 bases, and 14 bases stayed unmatched. This CDR3 has 17 residues. The CDR3 here is CSAKMPWGGRTKNIQYF. DNA for the CDR3: TGCAGTGCTAAGATGCCCTGGGGCGGGAGAACCAAAAACATTCAGTACTTC.

In its sample, this clonotype was seen many times. The genes are TRBV12-3 or TRBV12-4 and TRBJ2-1, with 9 bases that match TRBD1. The CDR3 totals 16 residues. The J segment lost 4 bases and the V segment lost 5 bases, leaving 9 bases of the junction unmatched. This CDR3 reads CASSPTSGTGYNEQFF. The CDR3 bases are TGTGCCAGCAGTCCGACCTCCGGGACAGGGTACAATGAGCAGTTCTTC.

The V call is TRBV5-5, the J call TRBJ2-5; maybe TRBD1 (6 bases). This CDR3 region has 16 residues. In germline, CDR1 is SGHKS, CDR2 YYEKEE (reference sequence). Trimming left V 4 bases short and J 4 bases short, with 20 bases between. CDR3 DNA sequence: TGTGCCAGCAGCCCGTACGATTACAGGGTCAGAGAGACCCAGTACTTC. Protein product: CASSPYDYRVRETQYF. Looking up the rest from reference TRBV5-5 and TRBJ2-5 gives the full variable domain: DAGVTQSPTHLIKTRGQQVTLRCSPISGHKSVSWYQQVLGQGPQFIFQYYEKEERGRGNFPDRFSARQFPNYSSELNVNALLLGDSALYLCASSPYDYRVRETQYFGPGTRLLVL.

J is TRBJ1-1 and V is TRBV7-9; D is perhaps TRBD1 (5 bases). The CDR3 runs 14 residues. V lost 2 bases, J lost 1 base, and 8 bases lay in between. The germline V gene has CDR1 SEHNR and CDR2 FQNEAQ (reference sequence). Here the CDR3 DNA reads TGTGCCAGCAGCTTACAGGGAAGGAACACTGAAGCTTTCTTT. Protein product: CASSLQGRNTEAFF.

The chain employs TRBV6-5 and TRBJ2-1; D may be TRBD2 (6 bases). The length of the CDR3 is 15 residues. Looked up from germline, CDR1 is MNHEY and CDR2 is SVGAGI. The V and J ends lost 0 bases and 7 bases respectively, with 13 bases between them. CDR3 loop: CASSYSRWGENEQFF. The CDR3 region has the DNA TGTGCCAGCAGTTACTCCCGGTGGGGGGAAAATGAGCAGTTCTTC.

This clonotype is medium-sized in the sample. This chain connects TRBV10-3 to TRBJ2-5, with TRBD1 identical over 8 bases. Germline V CDR1 and CDR2: ENHRY, SYGVKD. J gave up 4 bases and V 5 bases, and 6 bases lay outside the gene matches. The CDR3 has 14 residues. The CDR3 DNA reads as TGTGCCATCAGTCGGGCAGGGGGCGGAGAGACCCAGTACTTC. The encoded protein is CAISRAGGGETQYF.

J is TRBJ2-1 and V is TRBV19; D might be TRBD1 (6 bases). Trimming left V 11 bases short and J 8 bases short, with 13 bases between. The CDR3 totals 11 residues. Germline V gives CDR1 LNHDA, CDR2 SQIVND (reference sequence). This CDR3 is CAGTGKDEQFF. Written as DNA, the CDR3 is TGTGCCGGAACAGGGAAGGATGAGCAGTTCTTC.

The chain employs TRBV6-6 and TRBJ2-1; 12 bases agree with TRBD2. The germline V gene has CDR1 MNHNY and CDR2 SVGAGI (reference sequence). The V and J ends lost 7 bases and 7 bases, in that order; junction bases with no gene match: 2. The CDR3 is 13 amino acids. CDR3 coding DNA: TGTGCCAGCACTAGCGGGAGGGGAAATGAGCAGTTCTTC. This translates into CASTSGRGNEQFF.

This clonotype was seen only a few times. The CDR3 DNA is TGCAGTGCTAGTCCCCTAGCGGGAAACTCAGAGACCCAGTACTTC. The encoded protein is CSASPLAGNSETQYF. The gene calls are TRBV20-1 and TRBJ2-5; TRBD2 matches 9 bases. V shed 3 bases and J 4 bases; nucleotides not matched to a gene: 9. This CDR3 is 15 amino acids long. Germline assignment: CDR1 DFQATT and CDR2 SNEGSKA (reference sequence).

This clonotype was picked up many times. V and J are TRBV10-3 and TRBJ2-6, with D unresolved. Germline V gives CDR1 ENHRY, CDR2 SYGVKD. The CDR3 runs to 13 residues. Trimming removed 0 bases from V and 8 bases from J, with 5 bases in between. CDR3 coding DNA: TGTGCCATCAGTGAGTCGACGTCCAACGTCCTGACTTTC. Translated, it gives CAISESTSNVLTF.

This clonotype was counted at least ten times. V usage is TRBV27 and J usage is TRBJ2-1; 9 bases agree with TRBD2. Unmatched junction bases numbered 2, after V lost 2 bases and J lost 0 bases. The CDR3 spans 16 residues. Germline loops: CDR1 MNHEY, CDR2 SMNVEV (reference sequence). The CDR3 sequence is CASSLRGRGSYNEQFF. CDR3 DNA sequence: TGTGCCAGCAGTTTACGCGGGAGGGGCTCCTACAATGAGCAGTTCTTC.

This clonotype was seen at least ten times. The V and J genes are TRBV20-1 and TRBJ2-7; 8 nucleotides agree with TRBD2. Trimming took 6 bases from V and 4 from J; bases not matched to a gene: 11. This CDR3 is built from 14 residues. Looked up from germline, CDR1 is DFQATT and CDR2 is SNEGSKA (reference sequence). The chain's CDR3 is CSAMAGLGVYEQYF. CDR3 nucleotides: TGCAGTGCCATGGCGGGACTAGGGGTTTACGAGCAGTACTTC.

This sequence joins TRBV12-3 or TRBV12-4 and TRBJ1-5; D might be TRBD1 (6 bases). Trimming pared 7 bases from V and 3 bases from J, leaving 13 bases between. This CDR3 region has 14 residues. CDR3 residues: CASKEDSYNQPQHF. CDR3 nucleotide sequence: TGTGCCAGCAAAGAGGACAGCTACAATCAGCCCCAGCATTTT.

The sample holds many counts of this clonotype. The chain has TRBV4-2 and TRBJ1-4; no clear D gene. Trimming removed 2 bases from V and 8 bases from J, with 12 bases in between. Germline V CDR1 and CDR2: LGHNA, YNFKEQ. This CDR3 spans 14 amino acids. Here the CDR3 reads CASSQNPQGEKLFF. The CDR3 DNA reads as TGTGCCAGCAGCCAAAACCCTCAAGGGGAAAAACTGTTTTTT.

V gene TRBV10-2 combines with J gene TRBJ2-1, with D maybe TRBD1 (6 bases). Germline V gene lookup returns CDR1 WSHSY and CDR2 SAAADI. Trimming stripped 8 bases from V and 8 bases from J, with 16 bases between. This CDR3 is 13 amino acids long. The CDR3, as DNA: TGCGCCAGCTGTACTGAGACAGGCCATGAGCAGTTCTTC. Translated, it gives CASCTETGHEQFF.

This clonotype was detected many times. V usage is TRBV20-1 and J usage is TRBJ2-3; D is unclear. Trimming took off 1 base at V and 1 base at J, with 9 bases between the two ends. Looked up from germline, CDR1 is DFQATT and CDR2 is SNEGSKA (reference sequence). CDR3 length: 14 residues. The CDR3 reads CSARGPSRTDTQYF. The CDR3 DNA sequence: TGCAGTGCTAGAGGGCCCAGCCGCACAGATACGCAGTATTTT.

This clonotype was picked up a small number of times. This rearrangement joins TRBV12-3 or TRBV12-4 to TRBJ2-7, with a tentative D call TRBD1 (6 bases). Trimming removed 5 bases from V and 12 bases from J, with 20 bases in between. The CDR3 spans 13 residues. The DNA for the CDR3 is TGTGCCAGCAGTCTGCCGGGACAAGGCCCCCCGTACTTC. It codes for CASSLPGQGPPYF.

This clonotype was found many times. V is TRBV7-2 and J is TRBJ2-2; D is ambiguous. CDR1 is SGHTA, CDR2 FQGNSA, per germline. V lost 7 bases and J 5 bases, leaving 11 bases between the germline ends. This CDR3 region has 13 residues. DNA of the CDR3: TGTGCCAGCACCCTGACTGGGACCGGGGAGCTGTTTTTT. It translates to CASTLTGTGELFF.

In the case of this clonotype: The germline gene is not matched at one end of the junction; a read error may be the cause. The chain uses TRBV4-1 and TRBJ1-4; D is ambiguous. Germline CDR1 is MGHRA and CDR2 is YSYEKL. The CDR3 loop spans 15 amino acids. Here the CDR3 reads CAGSHKDRNNEKLFF. In DNA form, the CDR3 reads TGCGCCGGCAGCCATAAGGACCGAAATAATGAAAAACTGTTTTTT.

This clonotype was counted ten times or more. The V gene is TRBV11-2, the J gene TRBJ1-2; 7 nucleotides agree with TRBD1. This CDR3 has 20 residues. Trimming removed 7 bases from V and 0 bases from J; junction bases left unmatched: 23. Germline V gives CDR1 SGHAT, CDR2 FQNNGV. The CDR3 coding sequence is TGTGCCAGCAAGGGGGCTCGCGCGGTGGCATCGACAGCCTCTAACTATGGCTACACCTTC. Amino acids: CASKGARAVASTASNYGYTF.

This clonotype was found a few times. The V call is TRBV11-1, the J call TRBJ2-7; D possibly uses TRBD1 or TRBD2 (5 bases each). Looked up from germline, CDR1 is SGHAT and CDR2 is FQDESV (reference sequence). V was trimmed by 5 bases and J by 7 bases, leaving 12 bases between them. The CDR3 loop spans 12 amino acids. Here the CDR3 DNA reads TGTGCCAGCAGCCACAAATGGGGGGAGCAGTACTTC. Residues: CASSHKWGEQYF.

This clonotype turned up a few times. The chain is built from TRBV28 and TRBJ1-2, with D possibly being TRBD1 (5 bases). Looked up from germline, CDR1 is MDHEN and CDR2 is SYDVKM. There are 14 residues in the CDR3. The V and J ends lost 0 bases and 3 bases respectively, with 8 bases between them. Written as DNA, the CDR3 is TGTGCCAGCAGTTTATGGTTAGGGGACTATGGCTACACCTTC. Its protein product is CASSLWLGDYGYTF.

This clonotype was seen ten or more times. The rearrangement joins TRBV9 to TRBJ1-1; weak D call: TRBD1 (6 bases). V lost 3 bases to trimming and J lost 6 bases, with 12 bases between them. CDR3 length: 13 residues. Germline-derived CDR1 and CDR2 are SGDLS and YYNGEE. CDR3 sequence: CASSGGGRPEAFF. As DNA, the CDR3 is TGTGCCAGCAGCGGAGGGGGTCGCCCTGAAGCTTTCTTT.

This clonotype was picked up many times. This chain uses TRBV3-1 with TRBJ2-7; D is possibly TRBD2 (5 bases). V gave up 6 bases and J gave up 0 bases, with 12 bases separating them. The germline V gene encodes CDR1 LGHDT and CDR2 YNNKEL (reference sequence). This CDR3 spans 14 amino acids. CDR3 nucleotide sequence: TGTGCCAGCAGTCACGGACTGACCTCCTACGAGCAGTACTTC. Amino acid sequence: CASSHGLTSYEQYF.